Listed below are T cell receptor beta chains from one sample, sequenced in a study of Ad26.COV2.S vaccination and SARS-CoV-2 variants. Some clones are missing from TCRdb's copy, which holds only in-frame ones; the method was immunoSEQ multiplex PCR. This sample has fewer than 900,000 clones, with about 89% found just once. The specimen comprised peripheral blood, sampled in a trial of Ad26.COV2.S vaccine versus placebo. The source is a person between 18 and 60 years old who received the Ad26.COV2.S COVID-19 vaccine or a placebo. Each CDR3 is given with its conserved first and last residue. Each record gives: CDR3 DNA, CDR3 protein, J gene, V gene, clone size, D gene. D genes are given only for firm matches. Not all rows give a size; the values are once, few, many and, for expanded clones, a class.

TGCAGCGTTGAAGCCCCCGGGGGGGAGCGTGAAAAACTGTTTTTT	CSVEAPGGEREKLFF	TRBJ1-4	TRBV29-1	NA	NA
TGTGCCTCTGGGGTCTTGAACACTGAAGCTTTCTTT	CASGVLNTEAFF	TRBJ1-1	TRBV2	NA	NA
TGTGCCAGCAGGGGGGACTCACCTTACAATGAGCAGTTCTTC	CASRGDSPYNEQFF	TRBJ2-1	TRBV7-9	NA	NA
TGTGCCAGCAGCTTCCAGGATAGCGGGGGCAGCACAGATACGCAGTATTTT	CASSFQDSGGSTDTQYF	TRBJ2-3	TRBV7-6	NA	TRBD2
TGTGCCTCGCGGACACCTGGTCTCGATGGCTACACCTTC	CASRTPGLDGYTF	TRBJ1-2	TRBV30	once	NA
TGTGCCAGCAGCCAAGGGGACAACTTCAATCAGCCCCAGCATTTT	CASSQGDNFNQPQHF	TRBJ1-5	TRBV3-1/TRBV3-2	NA	NA
TGTGCCAGCAGCCTCGGACTAGATCCAGATACGCAGTATTTT	CASSLGLDPDTQYF	TRBJ2-3	TRBV7-3	NA	TRBD2
TGTGCCAGCAGCCCAGCGGGGGGGCGTGAGACCCAGTACTTC	CASSPAGGRETQYF	TRBJ2-5	TRBV14	NA	TRBD2
TGTGCCAGCAGCTTAACGTCCCGGGACGGTACTGAAGCTTTCTTT	CASSLTSRDGTEAFF	TRBJ1-1	TRBV7-8	NA	NA
TGTGCCAGCAGCTTAGATGGCAAAACTAATGAAAAACTGTTTTTT	CASSLDGKTNEKLFF	TRBJ1-4	TRBV7-2	NA	NA
TGCGCCAGCAGTGAGTTTGACCGCTTAAAGGGCGAGCAGTACTTC	CASSEFDRLKGEQYF	TRBJ2-7	TRBV10-2	NA	NA
TGTGCCAGCAGCCAAGATTATACGCGCTCTGGAAACACCATATATTTT	CASSQDYTRSGNTIYF	TRBJ1-3	TRBV4-2	NA	NA
TGTGCCAGCAGCTCAACCGAGCGGGAGGGCCCAGAAAATGAGCAGTTCTTC	CASSSTEREGPENEQFF	TRBJ2-1	TRBV11-2	NA	TRBD2
TGTGCCAGTAGTAGAGGACTAGCGGATACGCAGTATTTT	CASSRGLADTQYF	TRBJ2-3	TRBV19	once	TRBD2
TGTGCCAGCAGTTCACCCGGGACCGCGAACACCGGGGAGCTGTTTTTT	CASSSPGTANTGELFF	TRBJ2-2	TRBV28	NA	NA
TGTGCCAGCAGCTTACGGGCCAACCAAGAGACCCAGTACTTC	CASSLRANQETQYF	TRBJ2-5	TRBV11-1	NA	NA
TGTGCCAGCAGCCCGGGGGTGTTTACGAGACAGTACTTC	CASSPGVFTRQYF	TRBJ2-7	TRBV5-6	NA	NA
TGTGCCAGCAGCTTAGGCCCCCCCAATGAGCAGTTCTTC	CASSLGPPNEQFF	TRBJ2-1	TRBV7-9	NA	NA
TGTGCCAGCAGCCTGATGACAGGGGAAGCTGGAAACACCATATATTTT	CASSLMTGEAGNTIYF	TRBJ1-3	TRBV16	NA	TRBD1
TGTGCCAGCAACCCGGGGAGAGAAGGACCCCAGCATTTT	CASNPGREGPQHF	TRBJ1-5	TRBV2	NA	NA
TGCAGCGTTGAGGGGGGAAACACCATATATTTT	CSVEGGNTIYF	TRBJ1-3	TRBV29-1	few	NA
TGTGCCAGCAGTTTGGTCGGACAGGGGGCCCCCGGGGAGCTGTTTTTT	CASSLVGQGAPGELFF	TRBJ2-2	TRBV27	NA	TRBD1
TGTGCCAGCAGTTACTCTGGCGGAGGCTACACCTTC	CASSYSGGGYTF	TRBJ1-2	TRBV6-5	once	NA
TGTGCCAGCTCACCCATCCTGACTAGCGGGGGCAACAATGAGCAGTTCTTC	CASSPILTSGGNNEQFF	TRBJ2-1	TRBV18	NA	TRBD2
TGTGCCTGGAGTACAGGGAAACCACCCTACGAGCAGTACTTC	CAWSTGKPPYEQYF	TRBJ2-7	TRBV30	few	NA
TGTGCCAGCAGTCCGGTTAAGAACACTGAAGCTTTCTTT	CASSPVKNTEAFF	TRBJ1-1	TRBV6-5	NA	NA
TGTGCCAGCAGTGAACCCTCCCTTCATAGCGGGAGGGCCCTCGAGCAGTACTTC	CASSEPSLHSGRALEQYF	TRBJ2-7	TRBV2	NA	TRBD2
TGTGCCAGCAGCCACACTAGCGGGGGCTACAATGAGCAGTTCTTC	CASSHTSGGYNEQFF	TRBJ2-1	TRBV11-2	NA	TRBD2
TGTGCCAGCAGAAGGGGGTTGAACACCGGGGAGCTGTTTTTT	CASRRGLNTGELFF	TRBJ2-2	TRBV6-5	NA	NA
TGTGCCAGCAGTACCGGGACTTTTAGCACCGGGGAGCTGTTTTTT	CASSTGTFSTGELFF	TRBJ2-2	TRBV25-1	NA	NA
TGCGCCAGCAGCTTCGAGGGCACTGAAGCTTTCTTT	CASSFEGTEAFF	TRBJ1-1	TRBV5-1	NA	NA
TGTGCCAGCACGCCGGGGGCTAACTATGGCTACACCTTC	CASTPGANYGYTF	TRBJ1-2	TRBV7-3	few	NA
TGTGCCAGCAAAGGTGCTGGGCAGTTCTTC	CASKGAGQFF	TRBJ2-1	TRBV2	NA	NA
TGCAGCGTTGACTTGGGACAGTTAAGCAATGAGCAGTTCTTC	CSVDLGQLSNEQFF	TRBJ2-1	TRBV29-1	once	TRBD1
TGTGCCAGCTCCGCGGGACAGGGGTATGACTATGGCTACACCTTC	CASSAGQGYDYGYTF	TRBJ1-2	TRBV18	once	TRBD1
TGTGCCACCAGTGATTTTAGGCGAGAGACCCAGTACTTC	CATSDFRRETQYF	TRBJ2-5	TRBV24-1	NA	NA
TGTGCCAGTAGTATTCCAGGGAACACCGGGGAGCTGTTTTTT	CASSIPGNTGELFF	TRBJ2-2	TRBV19	NA	NA
TGTGCCAGTACCCCGGGGATAGCGGGAGCCCACAATGAGCAGTTCTTC	CASTPGIAGAHNEQFF	TRBJ2-1	TRBV19	NA	TRBD2
TGTGCCAGCAGTGAAGTAAGGGTCCAGACCCAGTACTTC	CASSEVRVQTQYF	TRBJ2-5	TRBV6-1	NA	NA
TGTGCCAGCAGTCGCGACGCCGCCTACGAGCAGTACTTC	CASSRDAAYEQYF	TRBJ2-7	TRBV6-5	NA	NA
TGCAGTGCCCCTTTAAACATTCAGTACTTC	CSAPLNIQYF	TRBJ2-4	TRBV20-1	NA	NA
TGTGCCAGTAGTATAGACTCCTACAATGAGCAGTTCTTC	CASSIDSYNEQFF	TRBJ2-1	TRBV19	NA	NA
TGTGCCAGCAGCTTACGGGGTTTCGACGAGCAGTACTTC	CASSLRGFDEQYF	TRBJ2-7	TRBV7-2	NA	NA
TGTGCCAGCTCACCGACAGGGTTCGATCAGCCCCAGCATTTT	CASSPTGFDQPQHF	TRBJ1-5	TRBV18	NA	TRBD1
TGTGCCAGCAGTGCCTTAGGGACAGGGGATACGCAGTATTTT	CASSALGTGDTQYF	TRBJ2-3	TRBV27	once	TRBD1
TGTGCCAGCAGTAGAACCCGGACAGGGAACACTGAAGCTTTCTTT	CASSRTRTGNTEAFF	TRBJ1-1	TRBV6-5	NA	TRBD1
TGTGCCAGCAGCCAAGAGACAAAGTATAATTCACCCCTCCACTTT	CASSQETKYNSPLHF	TRBJ1-6	TRBV4-2	NA	NA
TGCGCCAGCAGCCAAGGGGAGAGGCGGGAGCTGTTTTTT	CASSQGERRELFF	TRBJ2-2	TRBV4-1	NA	NA
TGTGCCAGCCCCCTGGGGCAGCCGGAGGAAATGGTGTTTTTT	CASPLGQPEEMVFF	TRBJ1-4	TRBV6-4	NA	NA
TGTGCCAGCAGTTCCTCGGCTATACAACCTTGGGATGAGCAGTTCTTC	CASSSSAIQPWDEQFF	TRBJ2-1	TRBV6-2/TRBV6-3	NA	NA
TGTGCCAGCTCACCGGACAGTAACTATGGCTACACCTTC	CASSPDSNYGYTF	TRBJ1-2	TRBV18	NA	NA
TGCGCCAGCAGCTTGGACAGGGAGGCCAATGAGCAGTTCTTC	CASSLDREANEQFF	TRBJ2-1	TRBV5-1	NA	NA
TGTGCCAGCTCACCAGCTGGACAGGTGGGTGGGGAGCAGTACTTC	CASSPAGQVGGEQYF	TRBJ2-7	TRBV18	NA	TRBD1
TGCGCCAGCAGGATAGCGGGAGGTAAAGAGCAGTACTTC	CASRIAGGKEQYF	TRBJ2-7	TRBV5-1	NA	TRBD2
TGTGCCAGCAGCTTAGTATTAGGGCCCTACAATGAGCAGTTCTTC	CASSLVLGPYNEQFF	TRBJ2-1	TRBV7-9	few	NA
TGTGCCAGCAGCAGAGGCACAGATACGCAGTATTTT	CASSRGTDTQYF	TRBJ2-3	TRBV3-1/TRBV3-2	NA	NA
TGTGCCAGCAGCTCACCCGGGCCCCGGAGGGATGGCTACACCTTC	CASSSPGPRRDGYTF	TRBJ1-2	TRBV5-4	NA	NA
TGTGCCAGTAGTATAGGTGGCAGGGGGCAAGAGACCCAGTACTTC	CASSIGGRGQETQYF	TRBJ2-5	TRBV19	NA	TRBD1
TGTGCCAGCAGTAGATGGACCCTGGACACCGGGGAGCTGTTTTTT	CASSRWTLDTGELFF	TRBJ2-2	TRBV6-5	NA	NA
TGTGCCAGCAAGGTCACAGGGGCTCGGGGGGAGCAGTACTTC	CASKVTGARGEQYF	TRBJ2-7	TRBV19	NA	NA